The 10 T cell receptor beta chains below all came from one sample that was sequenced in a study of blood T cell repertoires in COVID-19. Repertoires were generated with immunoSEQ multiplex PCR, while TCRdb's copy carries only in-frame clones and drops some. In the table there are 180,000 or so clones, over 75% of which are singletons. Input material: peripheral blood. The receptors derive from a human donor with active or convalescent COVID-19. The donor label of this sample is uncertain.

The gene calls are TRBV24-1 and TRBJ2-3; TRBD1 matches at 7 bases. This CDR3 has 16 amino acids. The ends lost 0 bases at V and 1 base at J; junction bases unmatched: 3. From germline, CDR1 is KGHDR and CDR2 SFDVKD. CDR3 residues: CATSDLGQGGTDTQYF. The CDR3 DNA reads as TGTGCCACCAGTGATTTGGGCCAGGGGGGCACAGATACGCAGTATTTT.

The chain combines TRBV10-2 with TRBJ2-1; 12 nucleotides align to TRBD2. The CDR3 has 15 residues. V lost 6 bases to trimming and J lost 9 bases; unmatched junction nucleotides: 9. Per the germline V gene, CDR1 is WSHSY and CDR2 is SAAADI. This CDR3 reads CASSPSSGRAGEQFF. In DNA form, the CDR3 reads TGCGCCAGCAGCCCCTCTAGCGGGAGGGCAGGTGAGCAGTTCTTC.

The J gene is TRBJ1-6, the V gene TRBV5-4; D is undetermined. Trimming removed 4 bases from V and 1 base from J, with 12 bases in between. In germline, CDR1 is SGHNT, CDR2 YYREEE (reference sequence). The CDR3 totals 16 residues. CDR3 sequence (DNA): TGTGCCAGCAGCCTAGCGCCGGGGTCCTATAATTCACCCCTCCACTTT. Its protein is CASSLAPGSYNSPLHF.

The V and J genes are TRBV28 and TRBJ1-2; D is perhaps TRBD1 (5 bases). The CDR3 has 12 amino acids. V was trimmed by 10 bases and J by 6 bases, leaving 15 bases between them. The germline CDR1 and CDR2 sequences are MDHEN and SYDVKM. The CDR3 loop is CATYRFRHGYTF. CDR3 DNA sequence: TGTGCCACCTACAGGTTCCGTCATGGCTACACCTTC.

This CDR3 is CASSLAGLAGGADTQYF. For the CDR3, the DNA is TGCGCCAGCAGCTTGGCCGGACTAGCGGGAGGCGCAGATACGCAGTATTTT. J is TRBJ2-3 and V is TRBV5-1; 14 bases agree with TRBD2. CDR3 length: 17 residues. Germline-derived CDR1 and CDR2 are SGHRS and YFSETQ. After removal of 0 bases from V and 4 bases from J, the junction contained 4 bases not matched to a gene.

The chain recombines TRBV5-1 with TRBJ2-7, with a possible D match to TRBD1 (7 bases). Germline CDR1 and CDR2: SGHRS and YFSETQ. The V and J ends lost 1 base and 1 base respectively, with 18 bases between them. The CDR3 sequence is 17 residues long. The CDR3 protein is CASSLRTGGQRSYEQYF. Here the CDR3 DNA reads TGCGCCAGCAGCTTGCGTACCGGGGGACAGCGTTCCTACGAGCAGTACTTC.

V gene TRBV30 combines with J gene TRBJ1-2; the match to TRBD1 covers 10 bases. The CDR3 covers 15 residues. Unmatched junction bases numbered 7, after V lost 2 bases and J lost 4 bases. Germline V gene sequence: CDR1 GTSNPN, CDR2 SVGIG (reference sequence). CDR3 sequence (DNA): TGTGCCTGGAGTACCCAGGGACAGGGGACCTATGGCTACACCTTC. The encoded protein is CAWSTQGQGTYGYTF.

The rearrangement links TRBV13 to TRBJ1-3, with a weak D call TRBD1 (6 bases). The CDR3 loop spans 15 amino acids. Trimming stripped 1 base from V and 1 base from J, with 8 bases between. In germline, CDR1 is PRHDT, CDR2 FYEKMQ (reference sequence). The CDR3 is CASSLAGTSGNTIYF. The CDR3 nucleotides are TGTGCCAGCAGCTTAGCCGGGACATCTGGAAACACCATATATTTT. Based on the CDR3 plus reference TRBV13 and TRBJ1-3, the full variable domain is AAGVIQSPRHLIKEKRETATLKCYPIPRHDTVYWYQQGPGQDPQFLISFYEKMQSDKGSIPDRFSAQQFSDYHSELNMSSLELGDSALYFCASSLAGTSGNTIYFGEGSWLTVV.

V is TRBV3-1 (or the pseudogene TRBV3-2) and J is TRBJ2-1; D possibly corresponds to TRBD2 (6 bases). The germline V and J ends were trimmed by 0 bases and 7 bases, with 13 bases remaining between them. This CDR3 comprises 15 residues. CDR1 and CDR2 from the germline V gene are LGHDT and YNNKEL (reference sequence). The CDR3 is CASSQESRELNEQFF. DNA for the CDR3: TGTGCCAGCAGCCAAGAGAGTCGGGAGTTGAATGAGCAGTTCTTC.

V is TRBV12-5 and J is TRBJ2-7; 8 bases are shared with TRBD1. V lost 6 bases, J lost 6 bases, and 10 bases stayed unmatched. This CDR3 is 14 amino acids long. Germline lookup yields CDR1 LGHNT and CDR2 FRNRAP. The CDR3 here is CASGLTGASGEQYF. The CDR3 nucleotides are TGTGCTAGTGGGTTGACAGGGGCGTCAGGCGAGCAGTACTTC.